This T cell receptor beta chain was recorded in a study of pediatric ulcerative colitis. Study-wide results and caveats: Ulcerative colitis patients shared more blood-rectal clones than controls.

CDR3 length: 14 residues. Deletions cut 0 bases from V and 6 bases from J, with 8 bases between. Per the germline V gene, CDR1 is LNHNV and CDR2 is YYDKDF (reference sequence). The repertoire was sequenced with immunoSEQ multiplex PCR; TCRdb's copy has only in-frame clones and lacks some. The sample includes roughly 30,000 clones, roughly four fifths of them seen just once. At colonoscopy, a blood sample was also collected. Of note for this clone: Its antigen is unknown.

Sample: blood. This sequence originates from a boy under 18 with severe ulcerative colitis. The chain joins TRBV15 to TRBJ2-2; TRBD1 or TRBD2 may be the D gene (6 bases each). The CDR3 spells CATSRDRGPGELFF. CDR3 in DNA: TGTGCCACCAGCAGAGATCGGGGGCCCGGGGAGCTGTTTTTT.